One and the same sample provided the 2 T cell receptor beta chains below, sequenced in a study of cytomegalovirus exposure and HLA in healthy donors. PCR primers comprised 60 Vbeta and 13 Jbeta primers. Method: immunoSEQ multiplex PCR; TCRdb's copy keeps in-frame clones and lacks some. Among roughly 140,000 clones listed, around 80% were seen once. Sequencing was performed on PBMCs. These receptors were taken from a woman between 55 and 75 years old in good health and CMV-seropositive.

The chain is built from TRBV6-6 and TRBJ2-5, with D perhaps matching TRBD2 (5 bases). V shed 6 bases and J shed 0 bases, with 11 bases lying between them. CDR3 length equals 14 residues. The V gene's germline CDR1 is MNHNY and CDR2 SVGAGI (reference sequence). The CDR3 here is CASRPPSNQETQYF. CDR3 sequence (DNA): TGTGCCAGCAGACCCCCTAGCAACCAAGAGACCCAGTACTTC.

The chain has TRBV7-3 and TRBJ2-7, with 11 bases lining up with TRBD2. The germline gives CDR1 SGHTA, CDR2 FQGTGA. This CDR3 contains 16 residues. Losses at the gene ends were 0 bases for V and 1 base for J; bases not matched to a gene: 2. This CDR3 reads CASSLTGTSGSYEQYF. For the CDR3, the DNA is TGTGCCAGCAGCTTAACCGGGACTAGCGGTTCCTACGAGCAGTACTTC.